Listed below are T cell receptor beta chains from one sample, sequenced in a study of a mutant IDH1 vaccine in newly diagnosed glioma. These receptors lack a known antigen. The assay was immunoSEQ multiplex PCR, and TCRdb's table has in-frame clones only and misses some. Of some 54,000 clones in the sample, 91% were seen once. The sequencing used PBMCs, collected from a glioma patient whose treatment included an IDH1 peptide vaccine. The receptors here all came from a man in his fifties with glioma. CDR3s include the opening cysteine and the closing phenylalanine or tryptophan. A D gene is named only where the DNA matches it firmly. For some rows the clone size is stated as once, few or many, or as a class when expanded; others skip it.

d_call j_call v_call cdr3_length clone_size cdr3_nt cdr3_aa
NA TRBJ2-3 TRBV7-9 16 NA TGTGCCAGCAGCTTAGTTTTGGCGGGAAGCACAGATACGCAGTATTTT CASSLVLAGSTDTQYF
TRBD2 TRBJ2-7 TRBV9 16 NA TGTGCCAGCAGCCAGGGGCTAGCGGGGGGCTATTACGAGCAGTACTTC CASSQGLAGGYYEQYF
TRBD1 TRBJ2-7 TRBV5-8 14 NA TGTGCCAGCAGCCGAGCCGACAGGGCGTACGAGCAGTACTTC CASSRADRAYEQYF
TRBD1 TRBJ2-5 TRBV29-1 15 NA TGCAGCGTTGGGGGGGCAGGGGGCTACCAAGAGACCCAGTACTTC CSVGGAGGYQETQYF
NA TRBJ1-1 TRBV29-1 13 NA TGCAGCGTTGTTATTACCCAATACACTGAAGCTTTCTTT CSVVITQYTEAFF
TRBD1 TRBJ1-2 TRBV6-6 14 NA TGTGCCAGCAGTTACTCGACAGGGGACCATGGCTACACCTTC CASSYSTGDHGYTF
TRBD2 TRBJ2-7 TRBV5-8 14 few TGTGCCAGCAGCTTAGCGGGGGGGCCCATTCAACAGTACTTC CASSLAGGPIQQYF
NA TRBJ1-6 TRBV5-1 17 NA TGCGCCAGCAGCGAGACAGGTTCGAAGGGAAATAATTCACCCCTCCACTTT CASSETGSKGNNSPLHF
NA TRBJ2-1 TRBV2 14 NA TGTGCCAGCTCACCAACGGCCCTGGGGTATGAGCAGTTCTTC CASSPTALGYEQFF
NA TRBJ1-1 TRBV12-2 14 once TGTGCAAGTCGCCGGCAACAGGAGAACACTGAAGCTTTCTTT CASRRQQENTEAFF
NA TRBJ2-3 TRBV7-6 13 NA TGTGCCAGCAGCTTAGCGCGGGCAGATACGCAGTATTTT CASSLARADTQYF
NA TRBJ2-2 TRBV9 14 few TGTGCCAGCAGCGTATCTGGGAGAGAGGGGGAGCTGTTTTTT CASSVSGREGELFF
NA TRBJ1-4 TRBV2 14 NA TGTGCCAGCAGAGGCACAGCGTTTAATGAAAAACTGTTTTTT CASRGTAFNEKLFF
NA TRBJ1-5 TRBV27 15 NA TGTGCCAGCAGGAGACACTTAGATAGCAATCAGCCCCAGCATTTT CASRRHLDSNQPQHF
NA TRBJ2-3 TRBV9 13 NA TGTGCCAGCAGCGTAGCAGGAGCAGATACGCAGTATTTT CASSVAGADTQYF
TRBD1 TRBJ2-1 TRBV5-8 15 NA TGTGCCAGCAGCTTCGGGACAGCCTCCTACAATGAGCAGTTCTTC CASSFGTASYNEQFF
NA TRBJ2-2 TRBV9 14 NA TGTGCCAGCAGCGCGGGGGGCCGGACCGGGGAGCTGTTTTTT CASSAGGRTGELFF
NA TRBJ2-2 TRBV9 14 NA TGTGCCAGCAGCGTCGGAGCGAACACCGGGGAGCTGTTTTTT CASSVGANTGELFF
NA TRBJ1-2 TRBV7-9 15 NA TGTGCCAGCAGCCCGCCGACAGAAAGTGGCTATGGCTACACCTTC CASSPPTESGYGYTF
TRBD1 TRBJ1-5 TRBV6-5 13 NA TGTGCCAGCGCGGGACAGCAAAATCAGCCCCAGCATTTT CASAGQQNQPQHF
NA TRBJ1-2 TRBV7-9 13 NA TGTGCCAGCAGCTTAGCCGGACCGTATGGCTACACCTTC CASSLAGPYGYTF
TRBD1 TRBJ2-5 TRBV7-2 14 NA TGTGCCAGCAGCCCCCCGGGACAGGGCGAGACCCAGTACTTC CASSPPGQGETQYF
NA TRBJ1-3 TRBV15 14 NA TGTGCCACCAGCAGAGGGGGCTCTGGAAACACCATATATTTT CATSRGGSGNTIYF
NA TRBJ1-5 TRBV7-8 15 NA TGTGCCAGCAGCTTCCGACCCGCGGGGAATCAGCCCCAGCATTTT CASSFRPAGNQPQHF
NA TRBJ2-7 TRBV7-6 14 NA TGTGCCAGCAGCTTAGCGGACTTGCGCTACGAGCAGTACTTC CASSLADLRYEQYF
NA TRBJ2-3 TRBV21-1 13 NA TGTGCCAGCAGCGGACAGGGCACAGATACGCAGTATTTT CASSGQGTDTQYF
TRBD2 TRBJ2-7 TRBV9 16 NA TGTGCCAGCAGCGTTTGGGCTAGCGGGAGCACCTACGAGCAGTACTTC CASSVWASGSTYEQYF
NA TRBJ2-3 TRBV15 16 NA TGTGCCACCAGCTCGCAGGGACCCAAAAGCACAGATACGCAGTATTTT CATSSQGPKSTDTQYF
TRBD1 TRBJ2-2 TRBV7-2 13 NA TGTGCCAGCGGGGGACAGGGGACCGGGGAGCTGTTTTTT CASGGQGTGELFF
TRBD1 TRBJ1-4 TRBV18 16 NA TGTGCCAGCGCCGGAACCGGGACAGGGAGTAATGAAAAACTGTTTTTT CASAGTGTGSNEKLFF
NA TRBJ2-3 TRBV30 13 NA TGTGCCTGGAGTGCATACAGGGGAGGGACGCAGTATTTT CAWSAYRGGTQYF
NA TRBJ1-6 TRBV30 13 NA TGTGCCTGGAGTGTACTGGGTGGATCCCCCCTCCACTTT CAWSVLGGSPLHF